This TCR beta chain derives from a study of cytomegalovirus exposure and HLA in healthy donors. Study-level points and caveats: The dataset shows that most TCR sequences were rare, while some public TCRs occurred in many donors.

Comment on this clone: Its antigen is unidentified.

CDR3 size: 14 residues. Trimming left V 8 bases short and J 2 bases short, with 16 bases between. Germline V gene lookup returns CDR1 MNHNS and CDR2 SASEGT. Repertoires were generated with immunoSEQ multiplex PCR, while TCRdb's copy carries only in-frame clones and drops some. The sample consists of 150,000 to 250,000 clones, about 81% of them appearing once. The source material was PBMCs. This TCR was sampled from a woman in her thirties in good health and CMV-seronegative. The rearrangement links TRBV6-1 to TRBJ2-7; tentatively, D is TRBD2 (6 bases). The DNA of the CDR3 is TGTGCCAGCTTCTTTGGGACTGGAGCCTACGAGCAGTACTTC. Translating gives CASFFGTGAYEQYF.